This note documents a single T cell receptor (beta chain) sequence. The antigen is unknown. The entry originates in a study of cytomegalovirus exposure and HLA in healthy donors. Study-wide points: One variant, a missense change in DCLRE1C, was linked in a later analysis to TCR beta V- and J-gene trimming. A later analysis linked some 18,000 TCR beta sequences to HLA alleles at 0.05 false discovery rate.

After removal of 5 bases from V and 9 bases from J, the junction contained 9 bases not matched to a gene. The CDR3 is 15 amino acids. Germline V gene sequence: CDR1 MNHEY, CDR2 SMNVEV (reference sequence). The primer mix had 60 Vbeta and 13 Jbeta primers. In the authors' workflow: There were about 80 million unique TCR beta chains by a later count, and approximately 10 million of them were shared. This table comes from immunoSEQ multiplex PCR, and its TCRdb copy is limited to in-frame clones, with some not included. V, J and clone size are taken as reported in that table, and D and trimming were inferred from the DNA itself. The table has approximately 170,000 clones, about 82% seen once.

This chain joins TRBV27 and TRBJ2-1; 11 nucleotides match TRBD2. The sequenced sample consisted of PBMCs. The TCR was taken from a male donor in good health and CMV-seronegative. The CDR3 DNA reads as TGTGCCAGCAGTCCACTAGCGGGAGAAGGTATTGAGCAGTTCTTC. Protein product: CASSPLAGEGIEQFF.